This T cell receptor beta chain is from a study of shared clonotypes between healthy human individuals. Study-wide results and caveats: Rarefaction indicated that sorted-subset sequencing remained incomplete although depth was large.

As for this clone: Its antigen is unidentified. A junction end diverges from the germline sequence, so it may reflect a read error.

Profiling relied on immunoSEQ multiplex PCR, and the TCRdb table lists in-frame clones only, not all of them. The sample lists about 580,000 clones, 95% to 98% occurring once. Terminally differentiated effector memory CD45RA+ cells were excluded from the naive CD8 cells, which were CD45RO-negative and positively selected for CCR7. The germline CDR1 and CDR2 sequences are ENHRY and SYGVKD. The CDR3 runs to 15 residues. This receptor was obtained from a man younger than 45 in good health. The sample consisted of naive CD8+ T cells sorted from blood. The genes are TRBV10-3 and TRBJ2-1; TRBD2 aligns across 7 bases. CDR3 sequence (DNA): TGTGCCATCGGTGAGGCGGGAGAGTCCTACAATGAGCAGTTCTTC. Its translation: CAIGEAGESYNEQFF.